This T cell receptor (beta chain) was sequenced in a study of cytomegalovirus exposure and HLA in healthy donors. The overall study: There were some 380 genotyped donors. Of these, roughly 80% fell in the genetic ancestry cluster associated with self-reported Caucasian donors.

At sampling all donors were nominally healthy, likely with unrecorded immune exposures. As concerns this clone: Antigen unknown.

Study outcomes and limitations: A later analysis showed that HLA-associated TCR beta chains had undergone more clonal expansion than equally common others. Reports indicate that TCR beta sequences accurately predicted the HLA-A and HLA-B alleles of most subjects.

PCR primers comprised 60 Vbeta and 13 Jbeta primers. Sequencing was performed with immunoSEQ multiplex PCR; in TCRdb, only in-frame clones are kept and a portion is missing. In the table there are over 150,000 clones, 77% of which are singletons. This clonotype was obtained from a woman in her thirties or forties in good health and CMV-seropositive. Sequencing was performed on PBMCs.

Here the CDR3 DNA reads TGTGCCAGCAGCGGTACAGGGGGCGCCCACGAGCAGTACTTC. It encodes CASSGTGGAHEQYF. The chain links TRBV9 to TRBJ2-7; 9 bases agree with TRBD1. The CDR3 is 14 amino acids. The V segment lost 3 bases and the J segment 5 bases; nucleotides outside the gene matches: 6. From germline, CDR1 is SGDLS and CDR2 YYNGEE.